The following is a TCR beta chain sequence with its context. This sample is part of a study of control samples from healthy donors and cancer patients. Libraries were prepared by immunoSEQ multiplex PCR; TCRdb keeps only in-frame clonotypes and omits some of them. The table records fewer than 70,000 clones, about four fifths of them present only once. The CDR3 has 13 amino acids. CDR1 SGHKS and CDR2 YYEKEE come from the germline V gene (reference sequence). The V gene lost 3 bases and the J gene lost 7 bases, with 10 bases spanning the gap. The chain couples TRBV5-5 to TRBJ2-2; D unresolved. The sequence was collected from a woman aged 50 to 65 with lung cancer. The sequenced material came from PBMCs. CDR3 in DNA: TGTGCCAGCAGCTCACCCATGGGCGGGGAGCTGTTTTTT. Residues: CASSSPMGGELFF.